These 5 T cell receptor beta chains came from one sample sequenced in a study of CD8 T cells in ankylosing spondylitis. For these TCRs, the target antigens are not known. One entry per CDR3 protein results from TCRdb running MiXCR on the 5' RACE reads. The table lists fewer than 400,000 distinct CDR3 sequences, 20% to 25% of them singletons. Study-wide results and limits: Blood of patients with ankylosing spondylitis appeared to be characterized by a TCR beta motif of eight highly homologous variants.

Sequencing used blood, either unsorted or a sorted T cell fraction (not recorded which). The receptor set was obtained from a male donor with ankylosing spondylitis.

This clonotype was detected only a few times. This chain uses TRBV10-3 with TRBJ1-2; no clear D. The CDR3 covers 15 residues. Germline values: CDR1 ENHRY, CDR2 SYGVKD. Trimming pared 0 bases from V and 3 bases from J, leaving 11 bases between. CDR3 sequence (DNA): TGTGCCATCAGTGAGTCGCCCCCCGGGGACTATGGCTACACCTTC. Translation gives CAISESPPGDYGYTF.

The chain carries TRBV20-1 and TRBJ1-2, with unresolved D. Looked up from germline, CDR1 is DFQATT and CDR2 is SNEGSKA (reference sequence). This CDR3 comprises 12 residues. Deletions cut 1 base from V and 6 bases from J, with 9 bases between. The CDR3 reads CSARVAGDGYTF. The CDR3 DNA follows: TGCAGTGCTAGAGTAGCTGGGGATGGCTACACCTTC.

This clonotype was seen a few times. The V call is TRBV24-1, the J call TRBJ2-3; D is perhaps TRBD2 (6 bases). The CDR3 loop spans 14 amino acids. Trimming shortened V by 9 bases and J by 2 bases, and 14 bases separated the two germline ends. CDR1 is KGHDR, CDR2 SFDVKD, per germline. The CDR3 sequence: CATPSLAVTDTQYF. For the CDR3, the DNA is TGTGCCACCCCCTCACTAGCAGTCACAGATACGCAGTATTTT.

The chain recombines TRBV6-1 with TRBJ2-7, with D maybe TRBD1 (6 bases). Germline V gives CDR1 MNHNS, CDR2 SASEGT. Trimming took off 6 bases at V and 2 bases at J, with 11 bases between the two ends. The CDR3 length is 13 residues. The CDR3 region is CASRPGQPYEQYF. CDR3 coding DNA: TGTGCCAGCAGGCCGGGACAACCCTACGAGCAGTACTTC.

This clonotype was detected many times. This chain joins TRBV20-1 and TRBJ1-5, with D uncertain. Germline assignment: CDR1 DFQATT and CDR2 SNEGSKA (reference sequence). This CDR3 region has 16 residues. V was cut by 0 bases and J by 7 bases, with 19 bases left in between. CDR3: CSARDAALGIGQPQHF. In DNA form, the CDR3 reads TGCAGTGCTAGAGATGCGGCCCTGGGGATAGGGCAGCCCCAGCATTTT.